One sample yielded the 6 T cell receptor beta chains listed below, sequenced in a study of blood T cell repertoires in COVID-19. Here immunoSEQ multiplex PCR was the method, and the copy in TCRdb shows in-frame clones only, minus some. The sample comprises over 250,000 clones, around 86% of which are singletons, and approximately 1.4% rests with the top ten. Source material: peripheral blood. The receptors stem from a woman aged 40 to 49 who had recovered from COVID-19.

The chain uses TRBV4-3 and TRBJ1-3; D is uncertain. CDR3 size: 18 residues. Trimming stripped 0 bases from V and 0 bases from J, with 15 bases between. The germline gives CDR1 LGHNA, CDR2 YSLEER. The CDR3 bases are TGCGCCAGCAGCCAAGAAGGTTCTAGGAGATTCTCTGGAAACACCATATATTTT. Translating gives CASSQEGSRRFSGNTIYF.

The V gene is TRBV5-1, the J gene TRBJ1-4; D perhaps matches TRBD1 (6 bases). The CDR3 sequence is 15 residues long. Trimming took 4 bases from V and 0 from J, leaving 10 bases between them. Looked up from germline, CDR1 is SGHRS and CDR2 is YFSETQ. CDR3 bases: TGCGCCAGCAGCCCTGGGACAACAACTAATGAAAAACTGTTTTTT. Protein: CASSPGTTTNEKLFF. The full variable domain, rest sourced from reference TRBV5-1 and TRBJ1-4, is KAGVTQTPRYLIKTRGQQVTLSCSPISGHRSVSWYQQTPGQGLQFLFEYFSETQRNKGNFPGRFSGRQFSNSRSEMNVSTLELGDSALYLCASSPGTTTNEKLFFGSGTQLSVL.

The chain employs TRBV2 and TRBJ1-2; TRBD1 aligns across 9 bases. CDR3 size: 13 residues. V dropped 6 bases and J dropped 6; count of bases not matched to a gene: 5. Germline assignment: CDR1 SNHLY and CDR2 FYNNEI. CDR3 loop: CASRRGQGDGYTF. CDR3 in DNA: TGTGCCAGCAGGAGGGGACAGGGAGATGGCTACACCTTC.

The chain uses TRBV2 and TRBJ2-1, with D perhaps TRBD2 (6 bases). This CDR3 contains 15 residues. V dropped 6 bases and J dropped 4 bases, with 16 bases sitting between them. Germline V gives CDR1 SNHLY, CDR2 FYNNEI. The CDR3 DNA follows: TGTGCCAGCAGCAATAATCCCGGGACTTACAATGAGCAGTTCTTC. Translation gives CASSNNPGTYNEQFF.

The J gene is TRBJ1-1, the V gene TRBV6-1; D is unclear. With 1 base removed from V and 4 bases from J, the gap between germline ends came to 13 bases. There are 15 residues in the CDR3. Per germline, CDR1 MNHNS and CDR2 SASEGT. The CDR3, as DNA: TGTGCCAGCAGTGAAGGATGGCAGCGGAGCACTGAAGCTTTCTTT. Translating gives CASSEGWQRSTEAFF.

This sequence joins TRBV5-1 and TRBJ2-3; 11 bases align to TRBD2. The CDR3 totals 15 residues. CDR1 and CDR2 from the germline V gene are SGHRS and YFSETQ. The ends lost 0 bases at V and 4 bases at J; junction bases unmatched: 1. DNA for the CDR3: TGCGCCAGCAGCTTGGGGACTAGCGGGTCAGATACGCAGTATTTT. Amino acids: CASSLGTSGSDTQYF.